This record concerns one T cell receptor (beta chain) sequence. Its antigen is unknown. This sample was included in a study of T cell responses to AZD1222 COVID-19 vaccine. Study at large: Second-dose intervals of approximately 4 or approximately 12 weeks were pooled.

Study results and caveats: Spike-specific TCR breadth and depth grew following two AZD1222 doses. Vaccine-related CD4 TCRs covered spike, predominating at 160-218 and 743-854.

Profiling relied on immunoSEQ multiplex PCR, and the TCRdb table lists in-frame clones only, not all of them. The profile shows some 140,000 clones, about 87% of them singletons. This CDR3 spans 13 amino acids. V was cut by 6 bases and J by 3 bases, with 11 bases left in between. Germline V lookup: CDR1 MNHNY, CDR2 SVGAGI (reference sequence). Sequenced here: peripheral blood, sampled on day 0 of AZD1222 vaccination. The sequence was obtained from an adult in good health. The genes are TRBV6-6 and TRBJ1-1; D not certain. The CDR3 spells CASSPPKHTEAFF. In DNA, the CDR3 is TGTGCCAGCAGCCCCCCAAAACACACTGAAGCTTTCTTT.